The 26 T cell receptor beta chains below were found in one sample sequenced in a study of shared clonotypes between healthy human individuals. Produced via immunoSEQ multiplex PCR; TCRdb's table is partial and in-frame only. The sample has under 2,500,000 clones, nearly 97% seen once. Sequenced: naive CD4+ T cells sorted from blood. Subset: CD45RA+ positively selected. These receptors came from a young man in good health.

The chain has TRBV7-9 and TRBJ1-6; D might be TRBD1 (5 bases). The CDR3 extends over 16 amino acids. Germline V gene sequence: CDR1 SEHNR, CDR2 FQNEAQ (reference sequence). Between the trimmed V and J ends, which lost 5 bases and 0 bases, there was a span of 11 bases. The CDR3 DNA is TGTGCCAGCAGCCCAGCTCAGGGCTCCTATAATTCACCCCTCCACTTT. Translating gives CASSPAQGSYNSPLHF.

This clone was seen just once. The chain carries TRBV5-4 and TRBJ2-7; 7 positions agree with TRBD2. The CDR3 length is 16 residues. Germline V gene lookup returns CDR1 SGHNT and CDR2 YYREEE (reference sequence). Trimming cost V 0 bases and J 0 bases; bases outside gene matches: 6. CDR3 residues: CASSLGSGTSSYEQYF. CDR3 coding DNA: TGTGCCAGCAGCTTGGGGAGCGGGACGAGCTCCTACGAGCAGTACTTC.

The V gene is TRBV11-3, the J gene TRBJ2-5; 12 bases align to TRBD1. This CDR3 is 15 amino acids long. V shed 5 bases and J 5 bases; nucleotides not matched to a gene: 6. Germline V gene data show CDR1 as SGHNT and CDR2 as YENEEA. The CDR3 DNA follows: TGTGCCAGCAGCGCAAGGGACAGGGGGCATGAGACCCAGTACTTC. This codes for CASSARDRGHETQYF.

To note about this clone: This same CDR3 is encoded by further DNA sequences in the sample. The chain joins TRBV6-6 to TRBJ1-4; D ambiguous. The V and J ends lost 5 bases and 1 base respectively, with 2 bases between them. In germline, CDR1 is MNHNY, CDR2 SVGAGI (reference sequence). The CDR3 totals 12 residues. The CDR3 region is CASSVTNEKLFF. The CDR3 DNA follows: TGTGCCAGCAGTGTAACTAATGAAAAACTGTTTTTT.

DNA for the CDR3: TGTGCCATCAGTGGGCTAGCGTCCAATGAGCAGTTCTTC. It is translated as CAISGLASNEQFF. This chain connects TRBV10-3 to TRBJ2-1; TRBD2 is a possible D gene (6 bases). The ends were cut back, 4 bases at V and 6 bases at J, with 10 bases in the middle. There are 13 residues in the CDR3. Per germline, CDR1 ENHRY and CDR2 SYGVKD.

This sequence joins TRBV7-9 and TRBJ2-7; 7 bases fit TRBD1. The CDR3 is 15 amino acids. V gave up 5 bases and J gave up 2 bases; unmatched junction bases: 9. From germline, CDR1 is SEHNR and CDR2 FQNEAQ (reference sequence). CDR3 loop: CASSPGGFDTYEQYF. The CDR3 DNA reads as TGTGCCAGCAGCCCAGGGGGTTTCGATACCTACGAGCAGTACTTC.

On this clone: A junction boundary mismatches the germline segment, possibly from a read error. The V and J genes are TRBV2 and TRBJ2-1; TRBD2 matches at 8 bases. The CDR3 is 15 residues long. CDR1 SNHLY and CDR2 FYNNEI come from the germline V gene. DNA of the CDR3: TGTGCCAGCAGCGAAGTGTCGGGAGGGCCGGGTGAGCAGTTCTTC. Its translation: CASSEVSGGPGEQFF.

Turning to this clone: The sample holds other DNA sequences that translate to the same CDR3. The chain employs TRBV18 and TRBJ2-7, with 15 bases aligning to TRBD2. Germline V gene sequence: CDR1 KGHSH, CDR2 LQKENI. CDR3 length: 16 amino acids. Trimming took 4 bases from V and 0 from J; bases not matched to a gene: 1. CDR3 sequence reads: CASSRTSGGDSYEQYF. In DNA, the CDR3 is TGTGCCAGCTCACGGACTAGCGGGGGGGACTCCTACGAGCAGTACTTC.

As concerns this clone: An end of the junction differs from the germline gene, which may be a read error. The chain has TRBV29-1 and TRBJ2-1; D is unresolved. From germline, CDR1 is SQVTM and CDR2 ANQGSEA. CDR3 length: 10 amino acids. In nucleotides, the CDR3 is TGCAGCGTTGAAAAGGGTGGAATGGTCTTC. This translates into CSVEKGGMVF.

The rearrangement links TRBV4-3 to TRBJ2-6; TRBD1 might be the D (5 bases). The CDR3 is made up of 18 amino acids. Germline V gene sequence: CDR1 LGHNA, CDR2 YSLEER. V lost 3 bases, J lost 0 bases, and 15 bases lay in between. The CDR3 DNA is TGCGCCAGCAGCCAGGAGCTCGGACAAGCCTCTGGGGCCAACGTCCTGACTTTC. Protein product: CASSQELGQASGANVLTF.

The rearrangement uses TRBV18 and TRBJ1-1; TRBD1 might be the D (5 bases). This CDR3 is built from 13 residues. Trimming removed 5 bases at V and 1 base at J, with 8 bases between. Looked up from germline, CDR1 is KGHSH and CDR2 is LQKENI. This chain's CDR3 is CASSTGANTEAFF. The CDR3 DNA sequence: TGTGCCAGCTCAACCGGGGCGAACACTGAAGCTTTCTTT.

The rearrangement uses TRBV2 and TRBJ2-7; D is perhaps TRBD1 (6 bases). Germline V gene sequence: CDR1 SNHLY, CDR2 FYNNEI. There are 17 residues in the CDR3. V was pared by 2 bases and J by 0 bases, with 17 bases between. CDR3 bases: TGTGCCAGCAGTGAACCAGGGACATTACGAAGCTCCTACGAGCAGTACTTC. Its translation is CASSEPGTLRSSYEQYF.

DNA for the CDR3: TGTGCCAGCAGTTACTCGGTTTGGGAGTATGGCTACACCTTC. Its protein product is CASSYSVWEYGYTF. The chain links TRBV6-6 to TRBJ1-2; D remains unclear. The V end was cut by 0 bases, the J end by 5 bases, with 10 bases between. Germline V CDR1 and CDR2: MNHNY, SVGAGI (reference sequence). This CDR3 has 14 amino acids.

The rearrangement uses TRBV5-1 and TRBJ2-7; TRBD2 is a possible D gene (6 bases). V was clipped by 0 bases and J by 2 bases, with 12 bases between them. CDR3 length: 15 residues. The germline V gene has CDR1 SGHRS and CDR2 YFSETQ. CDR3 protein: CASSLASGVPYEQYF. The CDR3 region has the DNA TGCGCCAGCAGCTTGGCCTCGGGGGTGCCCTACGAGCAGTACTTC.

Turning to this clone: Different DNA sequences within this sample yield the same CDR3. V gene TRBV6-5 combines with J gene TRBJ2-3; TRBD2 might be the D (5 bases). The V end was cut by 8 bases, the J end by 3 bases, with 6 bases between. The CDR3 covers 11 residues. CDR1 is MNHEY and CDR2 is SVGAGI in the germline V gene. CDR3 DNA sequence: TGTGCCAGCCGCGGGACAGATACGCAGTATTTT. This translates into CASRGTDTQYF.

V is TRBV6-6 and J is TRBJ1-6, with D hard to call. Germline values: CDR1 MNHNY, CDR2 SVGAGI (reference sequence). Between the trimmed V and J ends, which lost 7 bases and 9 bases, there was a span of 13 bases. CDR3 length: 13 amino acids. The CDR3 nucleotides read TGTGCCAGCACCACGAGCGGGGTTTCACCCCTCCACTTT. This translates into CASTTSGVSPLHF.

This chain links TRBV1 with TRBJ2-7; the D call in the table, TRBD2, was not verified against the DNA. TRBV1 is a listed pseudogene. This CDR3 is 15 amino acids long. This CDR3 is CTSPLTREGPYEQYF. CDR3 in DNA: TGCACCAGCCCCTTAACGCGGGAGGGCCCCTACGAGCAGTACTTC.

This chain joins TRBV10-3 and TRBJ1-2; D gene uncertain. CDR3 length equals 11 residues. Trimming left V 3 bases short and J 6 bases short, with 5 bases between. CDR1 and CDR2 (germline): ENHRY, SYGVKD. CDR3 nucleotides: TGTGCCATCAGTGAACTGAATGGCTACACCTTC. This encodes CAISELNGYTF.

Concerning this clone itself: Relative to the germline gene, one junction end is altered; a read error may explain this. Additional DNA sequences in this sample encode the identical CDR3. The rearrangement uses TRBV30 and TRBJ1-1; no clear D. From germline, CDR1 is GTSNPN and CDR2 SVGIG (reference sequence). The CDR3 totals 13 residues. In DNA form, the CDR3 reads TGCGCCTGGGCTAGGGATAGAAACACTGAAGCTTTCTTT. Protein product: CAWARDRNTEAFF. The full variable domain, rest sourced from reference TRBV30 and TRBJ1-1, is SQTIHQWPATLVQPVGSPLSLECTVEGTSNPNLYWYRQAAGRGLQLLFYSVGIGQISSEVPQNLSASRPQDRQFILSSKKLLLSDSGFYLCAWARDRNTEAFFGQGTRLTVV.

Turning to this clone: In the same sample, other DNA sequences code for this CDR3. This chain joins TRBV7-9 and TRBJ2-5; 14 bases align to TRBD2. Germline values: CDR1 SEHNR, CDR2 FQNEAQ (reference sequence). The CDR3 totals 16 residues. Germline trimming cut 5 bases from V and 5 bases from J; bases unmatched to any gene: 7. The CDR3 nucleotides are TGTGCCAGCAGCAGAGGACTAGCGGGGGGCGGCGAGACCCAGTACTTC. This encodes CASSRGLAGGGETQYF. Looking up the rest from reference TRBV7-9 and TRBJ2-5 gives the full variable domain: DTGVSQNPRHKITKRGQNVTFRCDPISEHNRLYWYRQTLGQGPEFLTYFQNEAQLEKSRLLSDRFSAERPKGSFSTLEIQRTEQGDSAMYLCASSRGLAGGGETQYFGPGTRLLVL.

The chain is built from TRBV5-1 and TRBJ2-5; 9 positions agree with TRBD1. Germline V gene data show CDR1 as SGHRS and CDR2 as YFSETQ. J lost 5 bases, V lost 0 bases, and 8 bases had no gene match. The CDR3 totals 16 residues. CDR3 sequence reads: CASSLVLTGGRETQYF. CDR3 bases: TGCGCCAGCAGCTTGGTCCTCACAGGGGGCCGGGAGACCCAGTACTTC.

This chain joins TRBV11-2 and TRBJ2-3; 7 nucleotides align to TRBD2. The CDR3 consists of 16 residues. Looked up from germline, CDR1 is SGHAT and CDR2 is FQNNGV. After removal of 3 bases from V and 2 bases from J, the junction contained 8 bases not matched to a gene. CDR3 coding DNA: TGTGCCAGCAGCTTTTTAAAAACTAGCGTCACAGATACGCAGTATTTT. The encoded protein is CASSFLKTSVTDTQYF.

The chain joins TRBV11-2 to TRBJ2-1; 7 bases align to TRBD2. Germline V lookup: CDR1 SGHAT, CDR2 FQNNGV. Trimming removed 5 bases from V and 8 bases from J; junction bases left unmatched: 15. The CDR3 sequence is 16 residues long. The CDR3 loop reads CASSRGPRLAGDEQFF. The CDR3 region has the DNA TGTGCCAGCAGCCGTGGGCCGAGACTAGCAGGCGATGAGCAGTTCTTC.

This sequence joins TRBV6-5 and TRBJ1-3; D is unclear. Germline assignment: CDR1 MNHEY and CDR2 SVGAGI. CDR3 size: 16 residues. The V end lost 0 bases, the J end lost 0 bases, and 9 bases lay between the germline ends. This chain's CDR3 is CASSYSLRSSGNTIYF. The CDR3 coding sequence is TGTGCCAGCAGTTACTCGCTACGGAGCTCTGGAAACACCATATATTTT.

This chain uses TRBV7-2 with TRBJ2-1; perhaps TRBD2 as D (5 bases). Looked up from germline, CDR1 is SGHTA and CDR2 is FQGNSA. The CDR3 length is 16 residues. Trimming took off 2 bases at V and 4 bases at J, with 15 bases between the two ends. CDR3 sequence (DNA): TGTGCCAGCAGCTTATCTTGGACTTCCCTATACAATGAGCAGTTCTTC. Protein sequence: CASSLSWTSLYNEQFF.

V is TRBV18 and J is TRBJ2-1; no firm D call. The V gene's germline CDR1 is KGHSH and CDR2 LQKENI. V was trimmed by 0 bases and J by 4 bases, leaving 13 bases between them. The CDR3 is 16 amino acids. The CDR3 sequence is CASSPPGQAAYNEQFF. The CDR3 bases are TGTGCCAGCTCACCACCGGGCCAGGCAGCTTACAATGAGCAGTTCTTC. Full variable domain (remainder filled in from reference TRBV18 and TRBJ2-1): NAGVMQNPRHLVRRRGQEARLRCSPMKGHSHVYWYRQLPEEGLKFMVYLQKENIIDESGMPKERFSAEFPKEGPSILRIQQVVRGDSAAYFCASSPPGQAAYNEQFFGPGTRLTVL.